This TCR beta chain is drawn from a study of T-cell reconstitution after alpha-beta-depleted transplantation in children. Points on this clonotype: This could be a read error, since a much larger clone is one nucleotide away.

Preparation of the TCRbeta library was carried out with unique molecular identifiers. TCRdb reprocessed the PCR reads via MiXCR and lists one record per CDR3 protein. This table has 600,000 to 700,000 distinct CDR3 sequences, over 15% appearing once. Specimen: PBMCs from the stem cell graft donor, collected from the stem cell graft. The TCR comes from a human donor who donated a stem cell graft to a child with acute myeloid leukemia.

The CDR3: CASSGLSVEELFF. CDR3 in DNA: TGTGCCAGCAGTGGACTATCTGTCGAGGAGCTGTTTTTT. This rearrangement joins TRBV12-3 or TRBV12-4 to TRBJ2-2; tentatively, D is TRBD2 (6 bases). The CDR3 length is 13 residues. The V gene lost 5 bases and the J gene lost 10 bases, with 14 bases spanning the gap.